The present T cell receptor beta chain was sequenced within a study of PD-1 blockade in classical Hodgkin lymphoma. Study-level results: Lower baseline TCR diversity marked trial partial responders and progressors. The study reported lower baseline TCR diversity in newly diagnosed patients than in healthy donors. The authors excluded patients who started nivolumab under 1 year after ASCT.

Patients all relapsed after autologous stem cell transplantation, and there was variation in brentuximab vedotin exposure. When best responses were assessed, they were complete response, partial response or progressive disease. As for this clone: Its antigen is as yet unknown.

The repertoire was sequenced with immunoSEQ multiplex PCR; TCRdb's copy has only in-frame clones and lacks some. The repertoire holds roughly 50,000 clones, with roughly 80% as singletons. The sequence was collected from a human donor with classical Hodgkin lymphoma. Source: peripheral blood mononuclear cells (PBMCs), taken before the second cycle of nivolumab.

The CDR3 here is CAISASGYEQYF. The CDR3 coding sequence is TGTGCCATCAGTGCTAGCGGGTACGAGCAGTACTTC. This chain connects TRBV10-3 to TRBJ2-7, with 8 bases aligning to TRBD2. CDR3 length equals 12 residues. Germline lookup yields CDR1 ENHRY and CDR2 SYGVKD. With 4 bases clipped from V and 4 bases from J, the junction kept 0 bases outside the gene matches.